This T cell receptor beta chain was found in a study of OX40 agonist ivuxolimab in advanced cancers. For context, the study as a whole: Ivuxolimab was a fully human IgG2 agonistic monoclonal antibody targeting the costimulatory receptor OX40 (CD134). Intravenous ivuxolimab was administered to patients every 2 weeks at six dose levels: 0.01, 0.1, 0.3, 1.5, 3 and 10 mg/kg. Among the 50 to 55 dose-escalation patients, about 20 had hepatocellular carcinoma, 15 melanoma, 9 renal cell carcinoma and 9 head and neck cancer. A male proportion of 82.7% and a mean age of about 60 years, ranging from 23 to 79, were recorded for the dose-escalation cohort. Patients were allowed to have had prior anti-PD-1, anti-PD-L1 or anti-CTLA-4 therapy, and around 37% of the dose-escalation patients had previously received checkpoint inhibitors. Three dose-escalation patients achieved partial responses, one with hepatocellular carcinoma and two with cutaneous melanoma. The point of sequencing TCRbeta in the periphery was to test whether ivuxolimab changed TCR sequence diversity and drove clonal T-cell expansion. The monotherapy dose-escalation portion (N = 52 patients) of the phase I ivuxolimab trial is reported in the paper.

Patients with autoimmune disease history or receiving systemic immunosuppression were excluded from the trial. Peripheral blood for TCR sequencing was collected from all dose cohorts at baseline, on cycle 4 day 1, and on cycle 7 day 1. The samples were drawn from a first-in-human, open-label, multicenter phase I dose-escalation trial of ivuxolimab. The trial enrolled adults with locally advanced or metastatic head and neck squamous cell, hepatocellular, melanoma or renal cell carcinoma. Before TCR sequencing, CD4+ T cells and CD8+ T cells were sorted from peripheral blood as separate populations. On the study overall, not on this receptor specifically: At doses from 0.1 to 3.0 mg/kg, clonal expansion was seen in both CD4+ and CD8+ blood T cells between baseline and week 6. After ivuxolimab, more expanded clones were found on average in CD8+ T cells than in CD4+ T cells. Partial responders in the 0.1-3.0 mg/kg groups had among the lowest normalized peripheral clonal expansion, especially among CD8+ T cells. Which antigens the clonally expanded peripheral T cells were specific for was not determined. Low levels of normalized T-cell clonal expansion were also seen in some patients who did not respond.

For sequencing of the TCRbeta CDR3 region, genomic DNA was extracted from the sorted cells. The immunoSEQ Assay was used to sequence the TCRbeta CDR3 regions. TCRdb provides this immuneACCESS table in a form limited to in-frame rearrangements. Some clones are lacking; in checked studies, under half of them reflect an unresolved V gene, and why the rest are absent is not known. The sample table holds roughly 80,000 clones, of which roughly 87% were seen once. The ten biggest clones cover 6.2% of the sample. Comments on this clone: Its antigen remains undetermined. No clone much larger than this one lies a single base away; base qualities are absent.

Sequencing was performed on CD4+ or CD8+ T cells sorted from blood, taken in a trial of the OX40 agonist ivuxolimab. The clonotype was recovered from an adult with an advanced solid tumor such as melanoma, head and neck, liver or kidney cancer.

CDR3 region: CASSFSRLNTEAFF. The DNA is TGTGCCAGCAGCTTCTCCAGGCTGAACACTGAAGCTTTCTTT. Recombination linked TRBV5-4 to TRBJ1-1, with the D gene too uncertain to name. Per the germline V gene (reference sequence), SGHNT is the CDR1 and YYREEE is the CDR2. The CDR3 starts with the cysteine, ends with the phenylalanine, and has 14 residues. Only the CDR3 part of the read is kept: 42 bases, read in frame from the first base. Trimming takes 2 bases from V and 0 bases from J, and the germline ends sit 8 bases apart.